The source of this T cell receptor beta chain is a study of spatial heterogeneity in lung cancer. Time point noted: sample taken at primary tumor resection. Frozen PBMC, nontumor lung or tumor provided whole RNA, which was sequenced unsorted. Study-wide points: More often at tumor resection than at routine follow-up, ubiquitous expanded tumor TCRs were detected in the blood.

Every TCR cDNA molecule bore a unique molecular identifier. One entry per CDR3 protein results from TCRdb running MiXCR on the 5' RACE reads. The repertoire has around 87,000 distinct CDR3 sequences, roughly 12% of them found once; the top ten carry 35% to 50%. With V trimmed by 5 bases and J by 0 bases, 5 bases remained unmatched. The CDR3 runs to 18 residues. Germline V lookup: CDR1 SEHNR, CDR2 FQNEAQ (reference sequence). About this clonotype itself: The antigen is not known.

The chain links TRBV7-9 to TRBJ2-1, with TRBD2 identical over 15 bases. The specimen comprised PBMCs, sampled at surgery. The sequence was obtained from a male donor with early-stage non-small cell lung cancer. CDR3 in amino acids: CASSRTSGRANSYNEQFF. The CDR3 coding sequence is TGTGCCAGCAGCCGGACTAGCGGGAGGGCCAACTCCTACAATGAGCAGTTCTTC.